This T cell receptor (beta chain) derives from a study of T cell clones after liver transplantation. Study as a whole: TCRbeta sequencing after a pre-transplant mixed lymphocyte reaction identified graft-donor-reactive clones, later tracked in post-transplant blood. Without induction therapy, subjects received standard immunosuppression until 12-24 months post-transplant. General study points: Donor-reactive sequences fell more than third party-reactive ones, suggesting partial deletion.

The V end lost 3 bases, the J end lost 7 bases, and 18 bases lay between the germline ends. The germline V gene has CDR1 ENHRY and CDR2 SYGVKD. This CDR3 comprises 15 residues. Comment on this clone: What it binds is not known.

Only in-frame clones appear in the TCRdb table, and some are missing; sequencing was by immunoSEQ multiplex PCR. The data show about 51,000 clones, approximately 71% seen once. The chain recombines TRBV10-3 with TRBJ1-2; weak D call: TRBD1 (5 bases). The source material was CD4+ T cells from blood, sampled 52 to 60 months after liver transplant. The TCR comes from a human patient who received a liver transplant. A share of the T cells may be of graft donor origin. Written as DNA, the CDR3 is TGTGCCATCAGTGACTCTAGGGAGGAAGGGACTGGCTACACCTTC. Translated: CAISDSREEGTGYTF.